The T cell receptor beta chain under discussion was sequenced for a study of Graves' ophthalmopathy and Graves' hyperthyroidism. Study as a whole: The blood sample was drawn at first diagnosis and before any treatment. Study-wide points: A majority of expanded thyroid clonotypes exceeding 0.001 frequency were likewise present in blood.

This clonotype was counted many times. The antigen is unknown. Researchers took RNA transcripts and amplified TCR beta CDR3 regions from them. First-round RT-PCR relied on HTBI primers, and a second-round multiplex PCR came next. Each CDR3 protein is one row after TCRdb ran MiXCR on the multiplex PCR reads. The sample has 350,000 or so distinct CDR3 sequences, 15% to 20% seen once. If patients had other autoimmune diseases, uncontrolled infections, pregnancy or lactation, they were excluded. Germline V gives CDR1 SGHKS, CDR2 YYEKEE (reference sequence). V was pared by 7 bases and J by 1 base, with 4 bases of the junction left unmatched. The CDR3 consists of 13 residues.

The V and J genes are TRBV5-5 and TRBJ2-5; 7 bases map to TRBD2. This clonotype originated in an adult man with Graves' ophthalmopathy. Sample: peripheral blood. The CDR3 nucleotides are TGTGCCAGCGTGCGGGGGACCCAAGAGACCCAGTACTTC. This gives the protein CASVRGTQETQYF.